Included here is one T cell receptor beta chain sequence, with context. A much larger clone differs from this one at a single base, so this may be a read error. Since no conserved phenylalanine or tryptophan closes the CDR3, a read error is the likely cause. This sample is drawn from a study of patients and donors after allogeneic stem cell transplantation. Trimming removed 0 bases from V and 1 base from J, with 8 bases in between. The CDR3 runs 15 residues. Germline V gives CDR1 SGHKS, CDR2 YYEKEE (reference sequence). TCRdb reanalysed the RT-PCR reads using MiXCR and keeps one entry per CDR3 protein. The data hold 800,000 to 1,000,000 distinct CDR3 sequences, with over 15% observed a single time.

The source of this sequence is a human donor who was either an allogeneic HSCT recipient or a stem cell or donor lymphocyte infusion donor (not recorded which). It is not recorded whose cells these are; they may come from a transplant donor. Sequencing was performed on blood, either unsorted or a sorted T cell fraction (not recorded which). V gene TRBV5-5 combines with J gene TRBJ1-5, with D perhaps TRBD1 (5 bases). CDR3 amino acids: CASSLGGESNQPQHY. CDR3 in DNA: TGTGCCAGCAGCTTGGGAGGGGAAAGCAATCAGCCCCAGCATTAT.